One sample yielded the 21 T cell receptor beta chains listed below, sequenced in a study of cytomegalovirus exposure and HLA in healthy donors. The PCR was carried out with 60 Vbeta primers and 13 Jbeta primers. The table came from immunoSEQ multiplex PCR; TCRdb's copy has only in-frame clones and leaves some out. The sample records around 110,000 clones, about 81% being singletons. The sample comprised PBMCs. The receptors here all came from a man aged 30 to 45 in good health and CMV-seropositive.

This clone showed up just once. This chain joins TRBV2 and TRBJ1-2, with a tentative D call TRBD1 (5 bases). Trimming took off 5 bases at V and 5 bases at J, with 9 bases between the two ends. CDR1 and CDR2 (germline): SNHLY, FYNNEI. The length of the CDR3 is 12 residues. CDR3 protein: CASSRGVYGYTF. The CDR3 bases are TGTGCCAGCAGTCGGGGGGTGTATGGCTACACCTTC. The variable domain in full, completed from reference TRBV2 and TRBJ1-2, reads EPEVTQTPSHQVTQMGQEVILRCVPISNHLYFYWYRQILGQKVEFLVSFYNNEISEKSEIFDDQFSVERPDGSNFTLKIRSTKLEDSAMYFCASSRGVYGYTFGSGTRLTVV.

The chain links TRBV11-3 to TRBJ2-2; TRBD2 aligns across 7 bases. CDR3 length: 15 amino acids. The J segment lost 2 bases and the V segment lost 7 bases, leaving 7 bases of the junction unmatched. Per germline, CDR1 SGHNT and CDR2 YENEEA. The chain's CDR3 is CASTHGGVNTGELFF. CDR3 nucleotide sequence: TGTGCCAGCACCCATGGGGGGGTAAACACCGGGGAGCTGTTTTTT.

This CDR3 reads CASSEGQRNEKLFF. As DNA, the CDR3 is TGTGCCAGCAGCGAGGGACAGCGTAATGAAAAACTGTTTTTT. The V and J genes are TRBV9 and TRBJ1-4, with 7 bases fitting TRBD1. The length of the CDR3 is 14 residues. The trim removed 3 bases at V and 4 bases at J, leaving 3 bases unmatched. Germline V gene lookup returns CDR1 SGDLS and CDR2 YYNGEE.

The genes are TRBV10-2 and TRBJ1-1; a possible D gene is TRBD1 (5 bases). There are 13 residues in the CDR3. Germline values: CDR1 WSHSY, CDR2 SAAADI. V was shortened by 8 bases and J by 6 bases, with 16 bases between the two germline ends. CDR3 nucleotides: TGCGCCAGCCTAGACAGTGGAGCTTCTGAAGCTTTCTTT. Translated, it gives CASLDSGASEAFF.

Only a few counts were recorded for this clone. CDR3 residues: CASSQSQVLNTEAFF. The CDR3 bases are TGCGCCAGCAGCCAAAGCCAAGTACTGAACACTGAAGCTTTCTTT. This chain connects TRBV4-1 to TRBJ1-1; D is unclear. The CDR3 is 15 amino acids. The germline V gene encodes CDR1 MGHRA and CDR2 YSYEKL. V was pared by 2 bases and J by 0 bases, with 10 bases between.

CDR3 nucleotide sequence: TGTGCCAGCAGCCCTCTGGCCGGGATGCGGGCCACTGAAGCTTTCTTT. Translating it yields CASSPLAGMRATEAFF. The chain joins TRBV7-3 to TRBJ1-1; D ambiguous. CDR3 size: 16 residues. Trimming removed 5 bases at V and 4 bases at J, with 20 bases between. Germline V CDR1 and CDR2: SGHTA, FQGTGA. Together with reference TRBV7-3 and TRBJ1-1, the CDR3 gives the full variable domain: GAGVSQTPSNKVTEKGKYVELRCDPISGHTALYWYRQSLGQGPEFLIYFQGTGAADDSGLPNDRFFAVRPEGSVSTLKIQRTERGDSAVYLCASSPLAGMRATEAFFGQGTRLTVV.

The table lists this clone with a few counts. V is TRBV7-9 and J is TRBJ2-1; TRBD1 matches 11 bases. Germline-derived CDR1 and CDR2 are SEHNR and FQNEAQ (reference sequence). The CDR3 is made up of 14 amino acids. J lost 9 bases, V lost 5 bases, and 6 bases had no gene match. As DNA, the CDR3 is TGTGCCAGCAGCGCCAGGACAGGGGGCGGTGAGCAGTTCTTC. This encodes CASSARTGGGEQFF.

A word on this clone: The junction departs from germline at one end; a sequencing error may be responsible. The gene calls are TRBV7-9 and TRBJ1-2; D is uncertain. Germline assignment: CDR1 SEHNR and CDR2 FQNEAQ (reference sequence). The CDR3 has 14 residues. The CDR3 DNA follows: TGTTCCAGCAGTTTAGCGGCGGGATGGGGTGGCTACACCTTC. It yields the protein CSSSLAAGWGGYTF. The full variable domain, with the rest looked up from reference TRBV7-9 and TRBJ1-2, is DTGVSQNPRHKITKRGQNVTFRCDPISEHNRLYWYRQTLGQGPEFLTYFQNEAQLEKSRLLSDRFSAERPKGSFSTLEIQRTEQGDSAMYLCSSSLAAGWGGYTFGSGTRLTVV.

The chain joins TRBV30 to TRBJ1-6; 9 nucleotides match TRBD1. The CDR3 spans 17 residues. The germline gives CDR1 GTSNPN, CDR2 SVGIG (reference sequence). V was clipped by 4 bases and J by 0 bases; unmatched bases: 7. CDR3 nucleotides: TGTGCCTGGATTAAGGACAGGGGCAGCTCCTATAATTCACCCCTCCACTTT. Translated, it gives CAWIKDRGSSYNSPLHF.

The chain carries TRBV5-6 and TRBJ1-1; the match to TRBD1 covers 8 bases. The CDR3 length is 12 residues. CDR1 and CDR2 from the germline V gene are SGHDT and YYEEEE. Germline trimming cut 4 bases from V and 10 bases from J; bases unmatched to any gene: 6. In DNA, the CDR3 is TGTGCCAGCAGCCCTGGACAGGGAGGAGCTTTCTTT. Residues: CASSPGQGGAFF.

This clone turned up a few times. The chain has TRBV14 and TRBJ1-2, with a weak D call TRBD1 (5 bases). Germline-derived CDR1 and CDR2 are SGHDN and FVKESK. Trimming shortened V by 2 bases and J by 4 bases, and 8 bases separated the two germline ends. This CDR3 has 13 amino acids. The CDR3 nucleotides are TGTGCCAGCAGCCAACAGGGAATCTATGGCTACACCTTC. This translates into CASSQQGIYGYTF.

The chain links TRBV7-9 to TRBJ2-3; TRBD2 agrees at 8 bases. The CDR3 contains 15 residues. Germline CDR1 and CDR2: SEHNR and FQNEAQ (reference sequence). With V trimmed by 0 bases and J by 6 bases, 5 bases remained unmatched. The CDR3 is CASSLAGTSRDTQYF. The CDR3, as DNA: TGTGCCAGCAGCTTAGCAGGGACTAGTCGCGATACGCAGTATTTT.

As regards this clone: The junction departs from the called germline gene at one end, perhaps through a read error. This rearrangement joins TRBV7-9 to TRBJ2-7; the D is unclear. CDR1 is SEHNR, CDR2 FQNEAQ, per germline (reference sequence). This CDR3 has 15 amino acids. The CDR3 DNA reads TGTTCCAGCAGCTTATTAAAGGAGAGCTCCTACGAGCAGTACTTC. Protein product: CSSSLLKESSYEQYF.

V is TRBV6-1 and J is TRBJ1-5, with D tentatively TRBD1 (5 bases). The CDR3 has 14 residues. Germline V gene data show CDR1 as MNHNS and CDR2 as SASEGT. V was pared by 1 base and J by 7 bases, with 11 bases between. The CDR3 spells CASSEERGSQPQHF. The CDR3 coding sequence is TGTGCCAGCAGTGAAGAAAGGGGATCCCAGCCCCAGCATTTT.

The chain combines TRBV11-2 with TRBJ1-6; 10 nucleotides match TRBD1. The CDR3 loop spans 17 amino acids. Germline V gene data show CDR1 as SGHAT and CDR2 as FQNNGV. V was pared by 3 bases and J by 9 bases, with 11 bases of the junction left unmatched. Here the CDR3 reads CASSFSGTGVKFSPLHF. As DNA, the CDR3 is TGTGCCAGCAGCTTCTCCGGGACAGGGGTGAAGTTTTCACCCCTCCACTTT.

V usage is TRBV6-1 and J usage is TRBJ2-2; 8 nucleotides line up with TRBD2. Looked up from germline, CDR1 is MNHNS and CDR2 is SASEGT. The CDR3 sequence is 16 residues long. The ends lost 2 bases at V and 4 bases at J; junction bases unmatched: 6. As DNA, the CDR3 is TGTGCCAGCAGTGAACCTGTCGCGGGAGGCACCGGGGAGCTGTTTTTT. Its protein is CASSEPVAGGTGELFF.

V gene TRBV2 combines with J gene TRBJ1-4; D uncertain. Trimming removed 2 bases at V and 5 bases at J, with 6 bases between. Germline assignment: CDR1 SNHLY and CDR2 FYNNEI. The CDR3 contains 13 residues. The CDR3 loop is CASSELANEKLFF. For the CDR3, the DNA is TGTGCCAGCAGTGAATTAGCCAATGAAAAACTGTTTTTT. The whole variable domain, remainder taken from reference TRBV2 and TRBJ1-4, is EPEVTQTPSHQVTQMGQEVILRCVPISNHLYFYWYRQILGQKVEFLVSFYNNEISEKSEIFDDQFSVERPDGSNFTLKIRSTKLEDSAMYFCASSELANEKLFFGSGTQLSVL.

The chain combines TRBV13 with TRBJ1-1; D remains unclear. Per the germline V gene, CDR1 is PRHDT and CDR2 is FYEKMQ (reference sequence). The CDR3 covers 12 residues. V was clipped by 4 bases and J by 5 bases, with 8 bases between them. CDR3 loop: CASSSEETEAFF. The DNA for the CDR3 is TGTGCCAGCAGCTCCGAGGAAACTGAAGCTTTCTTT.

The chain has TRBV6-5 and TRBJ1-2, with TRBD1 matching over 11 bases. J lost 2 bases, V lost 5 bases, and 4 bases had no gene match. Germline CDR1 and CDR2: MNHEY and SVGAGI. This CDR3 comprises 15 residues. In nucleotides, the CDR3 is TGTGCCAGCAGTCCTGGGACAGGGGGGAACTATGGCTACACCTTC. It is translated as CASSPGTGGNYGYTF.

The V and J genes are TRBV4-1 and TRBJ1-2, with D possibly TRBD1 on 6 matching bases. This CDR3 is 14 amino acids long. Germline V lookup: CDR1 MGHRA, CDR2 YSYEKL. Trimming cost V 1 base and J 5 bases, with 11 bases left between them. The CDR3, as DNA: TGCGCCAGCAGCCAAGGAAAAGGGGGATATGGCTACACCTTC. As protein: CASSQGKGGYGYTF.

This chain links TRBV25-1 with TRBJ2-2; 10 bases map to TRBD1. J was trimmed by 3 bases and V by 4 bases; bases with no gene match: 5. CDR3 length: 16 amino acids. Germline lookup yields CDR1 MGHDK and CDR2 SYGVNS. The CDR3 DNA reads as TGTGCCAGCAGTGGTCGACAGGGGGCAGACACCGGGGAGCTGTTTTTT. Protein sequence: CASSGRQGADTGELFF.